This TCR beta chain originates from a study of OX40 agonist ivuxolimab in advanced cancers. Generated by immunoSEQ multiplex PCR, the TCRdb table keeps only in-frame clones and is missing some. The sample contains approximately 100,000 clones, about 90% of which appear only once. Germline V gene data show CDR1 as LGHNA and CDR2 as YSLEER. This CDR3 contains 15 residues. Trimming took 4 bases from V and 7 from J; bases not matched to a gene: 7. This clone was observed a few times. The specimen comprised CD4+ or CD8+ T cells sorted from blood, sampled in a trial of the OX40 agonist ivuxolimab. This chain uses TRBV4-3 with TRBJ2-1; TRBD2 aligns across 10 bases. The clonotype was recovered from an adult with an advanced solid tumor such as melanoma, head and neck, liver or kidney cancer. CDR3 DNA: TGCGCCAGCAGCCCCACTAGCGGGATACCTAATGAGCAGTTCTTC. It is translated as CASSPTSGIPNEQFF.